This TCR beta chain was found in a study of T cell responses to AZD1222 COVID-19 vaccine. Study findings and constraints: Donors were largely white British and mainly female; clonal diversity was possibly underestimated. Of spike-specific TCRs, nearly half reportedly target regions left unmutated in variants. Researchers took repertoire samples only after the peak T cell response had come.

Sequencing was performed with immunoSEQ multiplex PCR; in TCRdb, only in-frame clones are kept and a portion is missing. The sample contains some 120,000 clones, approximately 89% of which appear only once. Points on this clone: Its antigen is still unknown.

CDR3 length equals 13 residues. Trimming cost V 1 base and J 6 bases, with 8 bases left between them. Germline CDR1 and CDR2: SGHTA and FQGNSA. The source was peripheral blood, collected on day 0 of AZD1222 vaccination. The J gene is TRBJ2-3, the V gene TRBV7-2; D may be TRBD1 or TRBD2 (5 bases each). This clonotype originated in an adult in good health. The CDR3: CASSLGEGDTQYF. The CDR3 nucleotides are TGTGCCAGCAGCTTAGGAGAGGGGGATACGCAGTATTTT.